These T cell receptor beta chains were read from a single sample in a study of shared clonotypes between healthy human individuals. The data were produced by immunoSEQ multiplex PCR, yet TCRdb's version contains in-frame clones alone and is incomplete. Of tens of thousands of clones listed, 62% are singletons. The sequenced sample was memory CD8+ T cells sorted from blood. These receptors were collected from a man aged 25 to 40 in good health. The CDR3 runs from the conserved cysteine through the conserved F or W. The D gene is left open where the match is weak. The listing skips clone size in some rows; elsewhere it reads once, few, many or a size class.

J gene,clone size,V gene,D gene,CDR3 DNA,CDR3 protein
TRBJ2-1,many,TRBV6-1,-,TGTGCCAGCAGTGAAGGGGACCGGTACAATGAGCAGTTCTTC,CASSEGDRYNEQFF
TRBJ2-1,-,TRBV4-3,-,TGCGCCAGCAGCCAAGACTGGAGGTCCTGGAATGAGCAGTTCTTC,CASSQDWRSWNEQFF
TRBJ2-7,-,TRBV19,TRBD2,TGTGCCAGTAGTATAGCGGGAGGATCCTACGAGCAGTACTTC,CASSIAGGSYEQYF
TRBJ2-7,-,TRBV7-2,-,TGTGCCAGCAGCTCGGGACTTTACGAGCAGTACTTC,CASSSGLYEQYF
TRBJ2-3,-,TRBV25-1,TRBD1,TGTGCCAGCAGTGATTACGGACAGGGAATAAGCACAGATACGCAGTATTTT,CASSDYGQGISTDTQYF
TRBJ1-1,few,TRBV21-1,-,TGTGCCAGCAGTCAGGGCAGGGGGCTTCCTGAAGCTTTCTTT,CASSQGRGLPEAFF
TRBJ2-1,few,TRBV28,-,TGTGCCAGCAGTTGGACAGAGGGCAATGAGCAGTTCTTC,CASSWTEGNEQFF
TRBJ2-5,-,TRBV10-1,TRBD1,TGCGCCAGCAGTGAGTCGACAGGGGGCTTGGCGGGGACCCAGTACTTC,CASSESTGGLAGTQYF
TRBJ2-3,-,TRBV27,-,TGTGCCAGCAGTTTTTCCATCGGGGCGACAGATACGCAGTATTTT,CASSFSIGATDTQYF
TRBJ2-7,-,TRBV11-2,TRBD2,TGTGCCAGCAGCTTAGAGGCGGGAGGTGCCTACGAGCAGTACTTC,CASSLEAGGAYEQYF
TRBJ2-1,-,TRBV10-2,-,TGCGCCAGCAGTGAGTTCGGGAGAGTCCTCTACAATGAGCAGTTCTTC,CASSEFGRVLYNEQFF
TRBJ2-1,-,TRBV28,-,TGTGCCAGCAGTTCTCTCCCGCCGGTCGCGTTCTTC,CASSSLPPVAFF
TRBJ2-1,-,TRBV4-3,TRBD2,TGCGCCAGCAGCCAAGCTAGCGGGGGATACAATGAGCAGTTCTTC,CASSQASGGYNEQFF
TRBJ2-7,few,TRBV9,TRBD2,TGTGCCAGCAGCGTAGTACTAGCGGGAGCCTTGGGAGGCGAGCAGTACTTC,CASSVVLAGALGGEQYF
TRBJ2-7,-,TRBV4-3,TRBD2,TGCGCCAGCAGCCAAGAACTAGCGGAGACCTACGAGCAGTACTTC,CASSQELAETYEQYF
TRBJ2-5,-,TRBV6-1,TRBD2,TGTGCCAGCACTCTGGGACTAGGCCCTCAAGAGACCCAGTACTTC,CASTLGLGPQETQYF
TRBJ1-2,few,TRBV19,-,TGTGCCAGTAGTGGAGAAAACAACGCTAACTATGGCTACACCTTC,CASSGENNANYGYTF
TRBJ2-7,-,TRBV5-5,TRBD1,TGTGCCAGCAGCTTCATACAGGGGGTTTACGAGCAGTACTTC,CASSFIQGVYEQYF
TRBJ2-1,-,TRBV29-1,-,TGCAGCGTTCGAAGGGGTTCAGCCTCCTACAATGAGCAGTTCTTC,CSVRRGSASYNEQFF
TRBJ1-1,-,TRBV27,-,TGTGCCAGCAGTTTATTCCCGGGAATGAACACTGAAGCTTTCTTT,CASSLFPGMNTEAFF
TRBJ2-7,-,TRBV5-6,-,TGTGCCAGCAGCCTCCTGCGGACTTACTCCTACGAGCAGTACTTC,CASSLLRTYSYEQYF
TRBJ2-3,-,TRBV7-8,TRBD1,TGTGCCAGCAGCTTAGCCGGGACAGGGGTTTCAGATACGCAGTATTTT,CASSLAGTGVSDTQYF
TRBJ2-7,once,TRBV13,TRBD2,TGTGCCAGCAGCATAGGGACTAGCTCCTACGAGCAGTACTTC,CASSIGTSSYEQYF
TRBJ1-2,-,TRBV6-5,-,TGTGCCAGCAGTTACTCGACCGGGAACCACTATGGCTACACCTTC,CASSYSTGNHYGYTF
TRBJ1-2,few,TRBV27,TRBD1,TGTGCCGGATTACCGGGACAGGGGAACTATGGCTACACCTTC,CAGLPGQGNYGYTF
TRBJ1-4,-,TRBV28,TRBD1,TGTGCCAGCCGATCCGGGACAGGGGGAATTGGGGAAAAACTGTTTTTT,CASRSGTGGIGEKLFF
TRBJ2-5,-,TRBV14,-,TGTGCCAGCAGCCACCTGGACCCCGCTGTTGGGGAGACCCAGTACTTC,CASSHLDPAVGETQYF
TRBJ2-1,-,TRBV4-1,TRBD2,TGCGCCAGCAGCCAAGGTCCCGGGACTAGCTTCTTGGGTGAGCAGTTCTTC,CASSQGPGTSFLGEQFF
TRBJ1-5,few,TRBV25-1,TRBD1,TGTGCCAGCGGGGGGGACAGGGACAATCAGCCCCAGCATTTT,CASGGDRDNQPQHF
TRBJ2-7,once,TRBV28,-,TGTGCCAGCAGTCTCTCGAGAGAGCAGTACTTC,CASSLSREQYF
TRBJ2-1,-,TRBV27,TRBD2,TGTGCCAGCAGTTCACTAGCGGGAGGGTCGTGGTTAGGCAATGAGCAGTTCTTC,CASSSLAGGSWLGNEQFF
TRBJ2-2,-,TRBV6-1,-,TGTGCCAGCAGATATGGCTCCGGGGAGCTGTTTTTT,CASRYGSGELFF
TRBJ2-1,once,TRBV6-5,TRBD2,TGTGCCAGCAGTTACTCTGCGGGAGGGGTGAATGAGCAGTTCTTC,CASSYSAGGVNEQFF
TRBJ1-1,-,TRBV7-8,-,TGTGCCAGCAGCCCGATTGCGGTGAACACTGAAGCTTTCTTT,CASSPIAVNTEAFF
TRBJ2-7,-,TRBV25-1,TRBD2,TGTGCCAGCAGTGAACCGGGAGGGGGCTACGAGCAGTACTTC,CASSEPGGGYEQYF
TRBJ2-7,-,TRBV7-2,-,TGTGCCAGCAGCGCCAGACAGCTAACCTACGAGCAGTACTTC,CASSARQLTYEQYF
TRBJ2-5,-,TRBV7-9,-,TGTGCCAGCAAACCCCAACCGTACCAAGAGACCCAGTACTTC,CASKPQPYQETQYF
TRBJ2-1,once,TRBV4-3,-,TGCGCCAGCAGCCAAACCGACGGGATACACAATGAGCAGTTCTTC,CASSQTDGIHNEQFF
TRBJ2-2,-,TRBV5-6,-,TGTGCCAGCATGTACAGGGCTCCGAACACCGGGGAGCTGTTTTTT,CASMYRAPNTGELFF
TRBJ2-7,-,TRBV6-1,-,TGTGCCAGCAGGATTAGCCGGGACAAGTTCTACGAGCAGTACTTC,CASRISRDKFYEQYF
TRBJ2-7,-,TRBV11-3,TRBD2,TGTGCCAGCAGCTTAGAAGCGGGGCCCTCCTACGAGCAGTACTTC,CASSLEAGPSYEQYF
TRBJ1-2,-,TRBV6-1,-,TGTGCCAGCAGTGAAAGTAGGGTCGTCTATGGCTACACCTTC,CASSESRVVYGYTF
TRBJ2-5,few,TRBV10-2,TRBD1,TGCGCCAGCAACGGACAGGGAAAACAAGAGACCCAGTACTTC,CASNGQGKQETQYF
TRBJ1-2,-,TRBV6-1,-,TGTGCCAGCAGCCTAAAGGGGCCGTCTGGAGGCTACACCTTC,CASSLKGPSGGYTF
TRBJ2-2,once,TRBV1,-,TGCACCAGCAGCCAAGATAAGGGGGAGGGGAACACCGGGGAGCTGTTTTTT,CTSSQDKGEGNTGELFF
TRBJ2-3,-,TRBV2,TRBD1,TGTGCCAGCCAGAGGCAGGGGGGCACAGATACGCAGTATTTT,CASQRQGGTDTQYF
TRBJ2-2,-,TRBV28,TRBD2,TGTGCCAGCAGCTCGGGGACTAGCGCCCTTAACACCGGGGAGCTGTTTTTT,CASSSGTSALNTGELFF
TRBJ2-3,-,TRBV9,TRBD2,TGTGCCAGCAGCCGGCTAGCGGGAGCTGGGGTCAGCGCAGATACGCAGTATTTT,CASSRLAGAGVSADTQYF
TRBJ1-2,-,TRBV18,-,TGTGCCAGCTCACCAGACGGAACGTATGGCTACACCTTC,CASSPDGTYGYTF